The clone carrying this T cell receptor (beta chain) was counted a few times. The CDR3 runs 17 residues. The junction had 10 bases not matched to a gene; V was cut back by 3 bases and J by 5 bases. Germline assignment: CDR1 SGHAT and CDR2 FQNNGV. What was sequenced were expressed TCRB transcripts, since all of the isolated RNA had been reverse transcribed. Deep immunoSEQ sequencing covered naive, central memory and regulatory T cell samples. Only in-frame clones appear in the TCRdb table, and some are missing; sequencing was by immunoSEQ multiplex PCR. The data show about 270,000 clones, approximately 14% seen once. This specimen comes from a study of beta chain features in type 1 diabetes.

The sequenced sample consisted of naive CD4+ T cells from blood. This TCR was sampled from a woman aged 35 to 49 in good health. This chain joins TRBV11-2 and TRBJ2-5; 12 bases match TRBD2. The CDR3 reads CASSFASSGGAGETQYF. CDR3 bases: TGTGCCAGCAGCTTCGCCTCTAGCGGGGGGGCCGGGGAGACCCAGTACTTC. Combining the CDR3 with reference TRBV11-2 and TRBJ2-5 gives the whole variable domain EAGVAQSPRYKIIEKRQSVAFWCNPISGHATLYWYQQILGQGPKLLIQFQNNGVVDDSQLPKDRFSAERLKGVDSTLKIQPAKLEDSAVYLCASSFASSGGAGETQYFGPGTRLLVL.